Given below is one T cell receptor (beta chain) in context. Repertoires were generated with immunoSEQ multiplex PCR, while TCRdb's copy carries only in-frame clones and drops some. The table has 65,000 to 85,000 clones, roughly 89% seen once. Per the germline V gene, CDR1 is SGHTS and CDR2 is YDEGEE. This CDR3 has 12 amino acids. The V end lost 0 bases, the J end lost 7 bases, and 5 bases lay between the germline ends. This entry belongs to a study of OX40 agonist ivuxolimab in advanced cancers. The sequence was obtained from an adult with an advanced solid tumor such as melanoma, head and neck, liver or kidney cancer. The chain recombines TRBV5-8 with TRBJ1-5; the D is unclear. The starting material was CD4+ or CD8+ T cells sorted from blood, obtained in a trial of the OX40 agonist ivuxolimab. The DNA of the CDR3 is TGTGCCAGCAGCTTGGACCACCAGCCCCAGCATTTT. This codes for CASSLDHQPQHF.